The present T cell receptor (beta chain) was sequenced within a study of blood T cell repertoires in COVID-19. Study-wide context: Nucleic acid was either cDNA or gDNA, and it came from T cells, B-cell-depleted T cells, or PBMCs.

Profiling relied on immunoSEQ multiplex PCR, and the TCRdb table lists in-frame clones only, not all of them. The repertoire holds about 480,000 clones, with approximately 88% as singletons. The germline CDR1 and CDR2 sequences are MGHDK and SYGVNS. V was trimmed by 1 base and J by 2 bases, leaving 9 bases between them. The CDR3 has 14 residues. The receptor's source is a woman in her 40s who had recovered from COVID-19. This chain connects TRBV25-1 to TRBJ2-7, with D hard to call. Sequences were obtained from PBMCs or T cells enriched from blood (not recorded which). The CDR3 DNA sequence: TGTGCCAGCAGTGAATCGGGTCCCACCTACGAGCAGTACTTC. As protein: CASSESGPTYEQYF.